The source of this T cell receptor beta chain is a study of blood T cell repertoires in COVID-19. Patients of the Seattle cohort, enrolled during active infection, were followed longitudinally. After removal of 0 bases from V and 5 bases from J, the junction contained 9 bases not matched to a gene. Germline loops: CDR1 SGHDT, CDR2 YYEEEE. This CDR3 has 16 residues. Clones were sequenced by immunoSEQ multiplex PCR, and TCRdb holds only the in-frame ones, with some missing. This table holds fewer than 65,000 clones, approximately 80% found once. The sequencing sample was made of peripheral blood. J is TRBJ2-3 and V is TRBV5-6; 7 bases align to TRBD1. This receptor was identified in a man younger than 45 with COVID-19, enrolled during active disease. CDR3 sequence reads: CASSLAWSDREDTQYF. In DNA form, the CDR3 reads TGTGCCAGCAGCTTGGCCTGGTCTGACAGGGAAGATACGCAGTATTTT.